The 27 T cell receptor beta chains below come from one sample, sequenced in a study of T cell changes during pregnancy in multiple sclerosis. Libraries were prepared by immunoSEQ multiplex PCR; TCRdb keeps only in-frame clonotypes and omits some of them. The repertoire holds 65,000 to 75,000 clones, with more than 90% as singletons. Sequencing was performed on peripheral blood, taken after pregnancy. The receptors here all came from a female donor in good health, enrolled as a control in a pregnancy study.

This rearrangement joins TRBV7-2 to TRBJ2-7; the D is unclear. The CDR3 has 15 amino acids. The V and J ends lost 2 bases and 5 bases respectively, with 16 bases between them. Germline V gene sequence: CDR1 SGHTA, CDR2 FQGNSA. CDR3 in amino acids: CASSLLWQAIHEQYF. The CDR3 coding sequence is TGTGCCAGCAGCTTATTGTGGCAGGCAATCCACGAGCAGTACTTC.

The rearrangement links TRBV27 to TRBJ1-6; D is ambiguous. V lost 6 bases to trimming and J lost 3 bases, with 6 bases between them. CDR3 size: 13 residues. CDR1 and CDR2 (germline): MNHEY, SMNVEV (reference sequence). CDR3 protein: CASSLNYNSPLHF. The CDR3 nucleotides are TGTGCCAGCAGCCTAAACTATAATTCACCCCTCCACTTT.

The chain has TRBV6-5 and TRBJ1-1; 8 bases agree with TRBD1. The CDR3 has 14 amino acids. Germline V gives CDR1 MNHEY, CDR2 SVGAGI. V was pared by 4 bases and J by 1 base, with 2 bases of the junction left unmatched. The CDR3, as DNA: TGTGCCAGCAGTTTCGGACAGGGGAACACTGAAGCTTTCTTT. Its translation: CASSFGQGNTEAFF.

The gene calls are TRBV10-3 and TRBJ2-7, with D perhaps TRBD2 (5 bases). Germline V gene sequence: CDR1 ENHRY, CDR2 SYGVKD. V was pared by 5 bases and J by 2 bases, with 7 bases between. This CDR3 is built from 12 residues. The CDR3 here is CAISTGTYEQYF. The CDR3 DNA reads TGTGCCATCAGTACGGGAACCTACGAGCAGTACTTC.

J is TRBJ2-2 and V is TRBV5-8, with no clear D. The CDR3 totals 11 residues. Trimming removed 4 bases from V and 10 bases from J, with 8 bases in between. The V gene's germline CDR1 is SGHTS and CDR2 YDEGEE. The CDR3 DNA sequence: TGTGCCAGCAGCCGCAACACGGAGCTGTTTTTT. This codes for CASSRNTELFF.

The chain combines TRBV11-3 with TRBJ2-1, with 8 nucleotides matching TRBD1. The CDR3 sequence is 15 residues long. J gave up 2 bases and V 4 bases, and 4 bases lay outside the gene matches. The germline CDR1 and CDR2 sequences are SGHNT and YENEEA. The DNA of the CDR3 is TGTGCCAGCAGCTGGGGACAGGACGCCTACAATGAGCAGTTCTTC. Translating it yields CASSWGQDAYNEQFF.

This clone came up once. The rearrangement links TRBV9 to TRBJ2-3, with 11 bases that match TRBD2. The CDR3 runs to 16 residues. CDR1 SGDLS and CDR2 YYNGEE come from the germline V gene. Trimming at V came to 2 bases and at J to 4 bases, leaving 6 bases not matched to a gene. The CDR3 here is CASSVGSGRGADTQYF. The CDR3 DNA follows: TGTGCCAGCAGCGTCGGTAGCGGGAGGGGCGCAGATACGCAGTATTTT.

The CDR3 nucleotides are TGCGCCAGCAGTGAAGGGAGAAGCTCCTACGAGCAGTACTTC. Its translation: CASSEGRSSYEQYF. J is TRBJ2-7 and V is TRBV10-1, with TRBD2 as a possible D gene (5 bases). The CDR3 spans 14 residues. Germline V gene lookup returns CDR1 WNHNN and CDR2 SYGVQD (reference sequence). Trimming left V 3 bases short and J 0 bases short, with 9 bases between.

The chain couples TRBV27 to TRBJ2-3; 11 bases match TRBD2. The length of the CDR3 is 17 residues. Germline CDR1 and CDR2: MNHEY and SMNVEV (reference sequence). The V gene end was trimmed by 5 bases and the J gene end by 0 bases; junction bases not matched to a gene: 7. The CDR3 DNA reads TGTGCCAGCAGTCCACGACTAGCGGGACCTAGCACAGATACGCAGTATTTT. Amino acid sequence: CASSPRLAGPSTDTQYF.

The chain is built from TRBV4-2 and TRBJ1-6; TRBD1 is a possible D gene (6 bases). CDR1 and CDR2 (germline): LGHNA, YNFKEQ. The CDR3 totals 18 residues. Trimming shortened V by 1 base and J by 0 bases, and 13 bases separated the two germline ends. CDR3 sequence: CASSQAPRGYSYNSPLHF. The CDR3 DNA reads TGTGCCAGCAGCCAAGCCCCCAGGGGCTACTCCTATAATTCACCCCTCCACTTT.

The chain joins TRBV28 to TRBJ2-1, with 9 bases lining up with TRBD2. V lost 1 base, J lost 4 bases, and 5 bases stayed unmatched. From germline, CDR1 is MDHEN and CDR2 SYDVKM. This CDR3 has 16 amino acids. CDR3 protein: CASSLSGTSSYNEQFF. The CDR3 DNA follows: TGTGCCAGCAGTTTATCCGGGACTAGCTCTTACAATGAGCAGTTCTTC.

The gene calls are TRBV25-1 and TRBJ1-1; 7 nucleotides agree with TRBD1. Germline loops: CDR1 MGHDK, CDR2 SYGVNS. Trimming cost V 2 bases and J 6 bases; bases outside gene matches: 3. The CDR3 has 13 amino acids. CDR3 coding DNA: TGTGCCAGCAGTGAAAGGGGGCAGTCTGAAGCTTTCTTT. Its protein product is CASSERGQSEAFF.

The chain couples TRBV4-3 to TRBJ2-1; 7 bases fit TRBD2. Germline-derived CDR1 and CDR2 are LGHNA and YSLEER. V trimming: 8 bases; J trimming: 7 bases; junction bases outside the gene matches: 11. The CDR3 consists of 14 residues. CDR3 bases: TGCGCCAGCGGGCGGGAGTACTCCGGGAATGAGCAGTTCTTC. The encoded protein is CASGREYSGNEQFF.

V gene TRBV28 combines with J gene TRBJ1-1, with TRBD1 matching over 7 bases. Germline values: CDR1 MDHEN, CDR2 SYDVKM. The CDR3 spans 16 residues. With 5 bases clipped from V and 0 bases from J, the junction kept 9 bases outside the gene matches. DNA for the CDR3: TGTGCCAGCAGTACACAGGGACAGATTATGAACACTGAAGCTTTCTTT. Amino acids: CASSTQGQIMNTEAFF. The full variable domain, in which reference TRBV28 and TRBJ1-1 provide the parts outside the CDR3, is DVKVTQSSRYLVKRTGEKVFLECVQDMDHENMFWYRQDPGLGLRLIYFSYDVKMKEKGDIPEGYSVSREKKERFSLILESASTNQTSMYLCASSTQGQIMNTEAFFGQGTRLTVV.

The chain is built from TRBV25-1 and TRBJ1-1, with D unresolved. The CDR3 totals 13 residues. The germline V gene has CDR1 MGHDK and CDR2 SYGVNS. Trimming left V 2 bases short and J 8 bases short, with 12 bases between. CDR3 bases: TGTGCCAGCAGTGAACCGGGTAATAGGGAAGCTTTCTTT. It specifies CASSEPGNREAFF.

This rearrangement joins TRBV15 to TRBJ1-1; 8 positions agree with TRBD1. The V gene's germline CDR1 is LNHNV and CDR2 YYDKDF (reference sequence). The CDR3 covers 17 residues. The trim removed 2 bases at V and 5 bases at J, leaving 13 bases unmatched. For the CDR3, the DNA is TGTGCCACCAGCAGAACAACCATGGACAGGGTGGGGACTGAAGCTTTCTTT. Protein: CATSRTTMDRVGTEAFF.

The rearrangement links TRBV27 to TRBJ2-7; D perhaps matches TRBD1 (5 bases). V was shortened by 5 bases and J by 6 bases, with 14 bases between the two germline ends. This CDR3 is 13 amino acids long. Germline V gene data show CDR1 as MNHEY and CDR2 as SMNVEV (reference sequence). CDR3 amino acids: CASSTQGLSEQYF. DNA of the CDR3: TGTGCCAGCAGTACCCAGGGTTTGAGCGAGCAGTACTTC.

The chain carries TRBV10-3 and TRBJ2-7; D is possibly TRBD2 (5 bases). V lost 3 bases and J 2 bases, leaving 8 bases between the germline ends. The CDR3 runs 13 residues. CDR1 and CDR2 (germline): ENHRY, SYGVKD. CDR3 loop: CAISEVATYEQYF. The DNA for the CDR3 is TGTGCCATCAGTGAAGTAGCGACCTACGAGCAGTACTTC.

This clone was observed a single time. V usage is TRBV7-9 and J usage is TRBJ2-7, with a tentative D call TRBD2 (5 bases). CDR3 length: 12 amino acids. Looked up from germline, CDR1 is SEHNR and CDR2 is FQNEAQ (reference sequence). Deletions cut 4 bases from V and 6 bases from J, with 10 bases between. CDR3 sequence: CASSSRTAEQYF. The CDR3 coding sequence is TGTGCCAGCAGCTCACGGACTGCCGAGCAGTACTTC.

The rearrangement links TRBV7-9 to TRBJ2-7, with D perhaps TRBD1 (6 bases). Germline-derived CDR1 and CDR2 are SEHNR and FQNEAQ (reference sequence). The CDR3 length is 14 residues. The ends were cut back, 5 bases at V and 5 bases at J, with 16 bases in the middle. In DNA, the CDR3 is TGTGCCAGCAGCGCAATACAGGGTTTGGACGAGCAGTACTTC. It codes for CASSAIQGLDEQYF.

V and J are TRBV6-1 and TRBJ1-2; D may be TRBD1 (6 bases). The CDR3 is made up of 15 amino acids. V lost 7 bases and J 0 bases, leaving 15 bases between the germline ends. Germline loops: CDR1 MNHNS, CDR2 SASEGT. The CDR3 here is CASIQRGSANYGYTF. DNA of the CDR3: TGTGCCAGCATTCAAAGGGGGTCGGCTAACTATGGCTACACCTTC.

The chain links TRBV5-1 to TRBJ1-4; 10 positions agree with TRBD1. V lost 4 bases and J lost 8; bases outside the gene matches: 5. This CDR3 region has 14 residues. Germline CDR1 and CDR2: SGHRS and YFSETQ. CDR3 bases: TGCGCCAGCAGCACGGACAGGGGGGGGGAAAAACTGTTTTTT. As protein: CASSTDRGGEKLFF.

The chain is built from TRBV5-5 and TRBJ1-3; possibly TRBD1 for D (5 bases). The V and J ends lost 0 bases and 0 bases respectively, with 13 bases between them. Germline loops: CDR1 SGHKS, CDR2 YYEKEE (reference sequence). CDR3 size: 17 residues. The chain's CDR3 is CASSLVVGALSGNTIYF. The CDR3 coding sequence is TGTGCCAGCAGCTTGGTTGTAGGGGCCCTCTCTGGAAACACCATATATTTT. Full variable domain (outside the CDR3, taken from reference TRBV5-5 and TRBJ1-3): DAGVTQSPTHLIKTRGQQVTLRCSPISGHKSVSWYQQVLGQGPQFIFQYYEKEERGRGNFPDRFSARQFPNYSSELNVNALLLGDSALYLCASSLVVGALSGNTIYFGEGSWLTVV.

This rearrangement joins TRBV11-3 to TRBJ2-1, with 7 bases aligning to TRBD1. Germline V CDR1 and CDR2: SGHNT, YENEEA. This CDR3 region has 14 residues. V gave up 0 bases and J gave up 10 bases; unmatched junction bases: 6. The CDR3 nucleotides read TGTGCCAGCAGCTTAGAGGGGACAGTTGGGGAGCAGTTCTTC. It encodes CASSLEGTVGEQFF.

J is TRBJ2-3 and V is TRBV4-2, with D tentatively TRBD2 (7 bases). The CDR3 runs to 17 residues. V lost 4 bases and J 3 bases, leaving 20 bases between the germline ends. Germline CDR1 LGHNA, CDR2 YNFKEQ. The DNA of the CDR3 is TGTGCCAGCAGCCTAAAGGGGGGCGGGAGTGGGACAGATACGCAGTATTTT. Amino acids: CASSLKGGGSGTDTQYF.

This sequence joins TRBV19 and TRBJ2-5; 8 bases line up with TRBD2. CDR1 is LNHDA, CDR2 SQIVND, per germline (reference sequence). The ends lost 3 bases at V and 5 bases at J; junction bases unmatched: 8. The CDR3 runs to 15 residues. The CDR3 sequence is CASSIGGGRWETQYF. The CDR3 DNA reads TGTGCCAGTAGTATCGGCGGGGGGAGGTGGGAGACCCAGTACTTC.

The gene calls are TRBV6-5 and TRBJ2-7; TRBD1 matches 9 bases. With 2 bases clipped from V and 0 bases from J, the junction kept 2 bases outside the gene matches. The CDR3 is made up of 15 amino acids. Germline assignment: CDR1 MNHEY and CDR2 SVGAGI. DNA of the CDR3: TGTGCCAGCAGTTACGGGGACAGGGCCTCCTACGAGCAGTACTTC. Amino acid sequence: CASSYGDRASYEQYF.